This T cell receptor (beta chain) is from a study of cytomegalovirus exposure and HLA in healthy donors. The method was immunoSEQ multiplex PCR; TCRdb's version includes in-frame clones alone and lacks a portion of them. The sample yields over 55,000 clones, roughly 96% seen once. CDR1 and CDR2 from the germline V gene are SNHLY and FYNNEI. With 6 bases removed from V and 8 bases from J, the gap between germline ends came to 16 bases. The CDR3 covers 13 residues. This chain connects TRBV2 to TRBJ1-2, with D maybe TRBD1 (5 bases). Source material: PBMCs. This receptor was identified in a man between 18 and 35 years old in good health and CMV-seronegative. The chain's CDR3 is CASSGEGPGGYTF. In DNA form, the CDR3 reads TGTGCCAGCAGCGGGGAGGGGCCCGGGGGCTACACCTTC.